These 2 T cell receptor beta chains originate from one sample sequenced in a study of PD-L1 blockade in urothelial cancer. As for time point: pretreatment peripheral blood. TCRdb keeps only in-frame clones here, not all; method: immunoSEQ multiplex PCR. The repertoire consists of 86,000 or so clones, with more than 70% occurring once and the leading ten covering around an eighth. This material consisted of PBMCs, taken around atezolizumab (anti-PD-L1) treatment. The receptors shown here come from a man between 60 and 75 years old with urothelial cancer.

The chain carries TRBV7-9 and TRBJ1-1, with D perhaps matching TRBD1 (6 bases). The CDR3 sequence is 15 residues long. The germline CDR1 and CDR2 sequences are SEHNR and FQNEAQ (reference sequence). Trimming took 4 bases from V and 1 from J, leaving 13 bases between them. As DNA, the CDR3 is TGTGCCAGCAGCTCCGTCGAGACAGGGAACACTGAAGCTTTCTTT. Translating gives CASSSVETGNTEAFF.

This chain links TRBV9 with TRBJ1-5; D gene uncertain. Deletions cut 0 bases from V and 5 bases from J, with 12 bases between. Germline V gives CDR1 SGDLS, CDR2 YYNGEE. The CDR3 is made up of 15 amino acids. The CDR3, as DNA: TGTGCCAGCAGCGTAGACTCCCTCCCACATCAGCCCCAGCATTTT. Translation gives CASSVDSLPHQPQHF.